This T cell receptor beta chain was observed in a study of cytomegalovirus exposure and HLA in healthy donors. Study-wide background: Earlier, roughly 180 million T cells were analyzed, and some 120 million unique TCR beta sequences were found among them. Study-wide points: The records held CMV serostatus as the only immune exposure information. Association of roughly 17,000 TCR beta sequences with HLA alleles was found at 0.05 false discovery rate in a later analysis. Productive rates of about 90% or about 30% were seen for most TCR beta V segments in an earlier analysis.

The length of the CDR3 is 18 residues. The PCR had 60 Vbeta and 13 Jbeta primers. Profiled with immunoSEQ multiplex PCR; TCRdb holds only in-frame clones, not every one. The profile covers under 45,000 clones, with roughly 80% appearing a single time and 1.4% taken by the ten largest. This clone was detected only once. Its target is not known. The sample consisted of PBMCs. The origin of this receptor is a man aged 25 to 40 in good health and CMV-seronegative. The gene calls are TRBV21-1 and TRBJ1-1; no check of the table's D call, TRBD1, against the DNA was made. TRBV21-1 is listed as a pseudogene. This chain's CDR3 is CASSPTVGTVEMNTEAFF. DNA for the CDR3: TGTGCCAGCAGCCCCACGGTGGGGACAGTCGAGATGAACACTGAAGCTTTCTTT.